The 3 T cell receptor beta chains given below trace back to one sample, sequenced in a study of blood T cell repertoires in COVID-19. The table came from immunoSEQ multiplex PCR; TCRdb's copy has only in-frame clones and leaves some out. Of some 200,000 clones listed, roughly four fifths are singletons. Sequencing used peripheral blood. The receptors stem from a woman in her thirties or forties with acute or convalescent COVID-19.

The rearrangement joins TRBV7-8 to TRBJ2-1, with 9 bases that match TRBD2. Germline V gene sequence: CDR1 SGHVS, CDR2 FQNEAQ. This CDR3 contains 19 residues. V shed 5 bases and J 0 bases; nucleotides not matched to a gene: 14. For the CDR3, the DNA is TGTGCCAGCAGCCTAACGGCTAGCGGGGCGACGAGCTCCTACAATGAGCAGTTCTTC. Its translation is CASSLTASGATSSYNEQFF.

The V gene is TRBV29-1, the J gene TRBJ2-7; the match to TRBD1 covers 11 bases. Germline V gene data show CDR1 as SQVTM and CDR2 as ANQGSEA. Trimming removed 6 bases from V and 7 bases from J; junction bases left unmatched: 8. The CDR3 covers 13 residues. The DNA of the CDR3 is TGCAGCGTCTCTGGACAGGGGGCCGGTGAGCAGTACTTC. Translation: CSVSGQGAGEQYF.

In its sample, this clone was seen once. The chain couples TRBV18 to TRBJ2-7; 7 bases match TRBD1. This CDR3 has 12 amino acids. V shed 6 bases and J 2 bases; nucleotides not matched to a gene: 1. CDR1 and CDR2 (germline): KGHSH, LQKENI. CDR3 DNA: TGTGCCAGCTCGGGGACAGCCTACGAGCAGTACTTC. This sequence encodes CASSGTAYEQYF.